This TCR beta chain was retrieved from a study of T cell clonality in common variable immunodeficiency. Regarding the study as a whole: CVID subjects had higher TCRbeta clonality than healthy controls, most marked in about a third. Fewer deletions and N-nucleotide insertions were reportedly seen in common variable immunodeficiency TCR beta sequences.

The CDR3 extends over 13 amino acids. V was trimmed by 6 bases and J by 0 bases, leaving 7 bases between them. Germline CDR1 and CDR2: LNHDA and SQIVND (reference sequence). Notes on this clone: Its target is unknown. Read data end 3 residues before the CDR3 end; the end is taken from the germline J gene.

Measured with immunoSEQ multiplex PCR; TCRdb has only the in-frame clones, and not every one. The sample includes approximately 2,600 clones, none of them occurring once. The TCR was taken from a human donor with common variable immunodeficiency. The chain has TRBV19 and TRBJ2-3; D not resolved. Sequencing was performed on peripheral blood mononuclear cells. The CDR3 bases that were read are TGTGCCAGTAGCCCTATTAGCACAGATACG. Encoded protein: CASSPISTDT. The entire CDR3 protein reads CASSPISTDTQYF.